The 28 T cell receptor beta chains reported below all come from one sample, sequenced in a study of blood T cell repertoires in COVID-19. The data were produced by immunoSEQ multiplex PCR, yet TCRdb's version contains in-frame clones alone and is incomplete. The sample contains fewer than 200,000 clones, roughly four fifths of which appear only once. Sequencing input: peripheral blood. These receptors originate from a woman of 80 years or more with COVID-19, enrolled during active disease.

This chain links TRBV7-3 with TRBJ2-1, with D perhaps matching TRBD1 (5 bases). Trimming shortened V by 4 bases and J by 7 bases, and 17 bases separated the two germline ends. CDR1 and CDR2 (germline): SGHTA, FQGTGA. The CDR3 length is 15 residues. CDR3 sequence: CASSSQVGLRNEQFF. The CDR3, as DNA: TGTGCCAGCAGCTCCCAGGTGGGGCTCAGGAATGAGCAGTTCTTC.

The chain carries TRBV4-1 and TRBJ2-3, with a weak D call TRBD2 (6 bases). V was trimmed by 4 bases and J by 4 bases, leaving 15 bases between them. Germline V gives CDR1 MGHRA, CDR2 YSYEKL. The CDR3 spans 15 residues. CDR3 amino acids: CASSPRATRADTQYF. In nucleotides, the CDR3 is TGCGCCAGCAGCCCCCGCGCGACTAGGGCAGATACGCAGTATTTT.

The chain uses TRBV7-2 and TRBJ2-1, with TRBD2 matching over 11 bases. The germline V gene has CDR1 SGHTA and CDR2 FQGNSA. The J segment lost 0 bases and the V segment lost 4 bases, leaving 11 bases of the junction unmatched. This CDR3 has 19 amino acids. CDR3 DNA sequence: TGTGCCAGCAGCTCGGATCTAGCGGGAGGCCCAAACTCCTACAATGAGCAGTTCTTC. This codes for CASSSDLAGGPNSYNEQFF.

This chain links TRBV6-6 with TRBJ1-4; 7 bases agree with TRBD1. CDR1 MNHNY and CDR2 SVGAGI come from the germline V gene (reference sequence). The V segment lost 4 bases and the J segment 4 bases; nucleotides outside the gene matches: 3. The CDR3 loop spans 14 amino acids. The CDR3 region is CASSWGQNNEKLFF. Written as DNA, the CDR3 is TGTGCCAGCAGTTGGGGACAGAATAATGAAAAACTGTTTTTT.

The V call is TRBV7-6, the J call TRBJ2-1; possible D gene TRBD1, 6 bases. The germline V gene encodes CDR1 SGHVS and CDR2 FNYEAQ. The CDR3 consists of 17 residues. The V and J ends lost 5 bases and 2 bases respectively, with 19 bases between them. The CDR3 spells CASSPHIPDSTYNEQFF. The DNA of the CDR3 is TGTGCCAGCAGCCCACATATACCGGACAGCACCTACAATGAGCAGTTCTTC.

The chain has TRBV7-2 and TRBJ2-5; 13 nucleotides line up with TRBD2. Germline V gives CDR1 SGHTA, CDR2 FQGNSA. J gave up 9 bases and V 1 base, and 8 bases lay outside the gene matches. This CDR3 comprises 16 residues. In nucleotides, the CDR3 is TGTGCCAGCAGCTTAGGGCCCGGGACTAGCGGGACGGCCCAGTACTTC. Residues: CASSLGPGTSGTAQYF.

The chain carries TRBV19 and TRBJ1-6; 9 positions match TRBD1. Germline loops: CDR1 LNHDA, CDR2 SQIVND (reference sequence). Germline trimming cut 3 bases from V and 7 bases from J; bases unmatched to any gene: 7. This CDR3 is 16 amino acids long. The CDR3 nucleotides are TGTGCCAGTAGTATTACAGGGGGCTCGGTAAATTCACCCCTCCACTTT. Protein sequence: CASSITGGSVNSPLHF. Full variable domain (missing parts from reference TRBV19 and TRBJ1-6): DGGITQSPKYLFRKEGQNVTLSCEQNLNHDAMYWYRQDPGQGLRLIYYSQIVNDFQKGDIAEGYSVSREKKESFPLTVTSAQKNPTAFYLCASSITGGSVNSPLHFGNGTRLTVT.

This chain connects TRBV13 to TRBJ2-7; D remains unclear. The CDR3 loop spans 15 amino acids. Germline V CDR1 and CDR2: PRHDT, FYEKMQ (reference sequence). V was shortened by 2 bases and J by 2 bases, with 13 bases between the two germline ends. CDR3 coding DNA: TGTGCCAGCAGCTTATACCTAGTGGGTCCCTACGAGCAGTACTTC. Protein product: CASSLYLVGPYEQYF.

The J gene is TRBJ2-3, the V gene TRBV7-3; the match to TRBD2 covers 7 bases. CDR1 is SGHTA, CDR2 FQGTGA, per germline. After removal of 5 bases from V and 2 bases from J, the junction contained 7 bases not matched to a gene. The CDR3 is made up of 15 amino acids. The CDR3 DNA reads TGTGCCAGCAGCAAAAGCGGGGCCTTCACAGATACGCAGTATTTT. Its protein is CASSKSGAFTDTQYF.

The genes are TRBV24-1 and TRBJ1-5; TRBD1 matches at 8 bases. The CDR3 totals 16 residues. V gave up 3 bases and J gave up 1 base; unmatched junction bases: 4. Germline CDR1 reads KGHDR; CDR2 reads SFDVKD. The CDR3 nucleotides read TGTGCCACCAGTGATAACGACAGGGGCAGCAATCAGCCCCAGCATTTT. This codes for CATSDNDRGSNQPQHF.

This chain links TRBV18 with TRBJ1-2; 7 bases are a match to TRBD1. The V gene's germline CDR1 is KGHSH and CDR2 LQKENI. V lost 6 bases, J lost 7 bases, and 14 bases stayed unmatched. This CDR3 spans 15 amino acids. CDR3 sequence (DNA): TGTGCCAGCTCTCTCGGACAGGAGGAAGTAGTTGGCTACACCTTC. Protein product: CASSLGQEEVVGYTF.

This chain joins TRBV4-3 and TRBJ1-2; D is perhaps TRBD1 (6 bases). The germline V gene has CDR1 LGHNA and CDR2 YSLEER. V lost 2 bases and J lost 1, with 14 bases in between. The CDR3 is made up of 16 amino acids. This CDR3 reads CASSQQTGNGNYGYTF. The CDR3 DNA is TGCGCCAGCAGCCAACAAACAGGGAATGGTAACTATGGCTACACCTTC.

On this clone: Other nucleotide sequences in the sample specify the same CDR3. V and J are TRBV9 and TRBJ1-3, with TRBD1 as a possible D gene (5 bases). The V gene's germline CDR1 is SGDLS and CDR2 YYNGEE. The CDR3 contains 15 residues. Between the trimmed V and J ends, which lost 0 bases and 0 bases, there was a span of 7 bases. This chain's CDR3 is CASSVGGLSGNTIYF. CDR3 DNA sequence: TGTGCCAGCAGCGTAGGGGGCCTCTCTGGAAACACCATATATTTT.

The J gene is TRBJ1-1, the V gene TRBV5-6; a possible D gene is TRBD1 (6 bases). The CDR3 contains 15 residues. Germline V gene data show CDR1 as SGHDT and CDR2 as YYEEEE. Trimming took 2 bases from V and 1 from J, leaving 12 bases between them. CDR3 amino acids: CASSFTGNPNTEAFF. CDR3 coding DNA: TGTGCCAGCAGCTTTACAGGGAACCCGAACACTGAAGCTTTCTTT.

The chain joins TRBV28 to TRBJ2-2; the match to TRBD1 covers 7 bases. Germline trimming cut 3 bases from V and 3 bases from J; bases unmatched to any gene: 13. The CDR3 has 18 residues. In germline, CDR1 is MDHEN, CDR2 SYDVKM. In DNA, the CDR3 is TGTGCCAGCAGTTTCCCACTCCAGACAGGGACGGACACCGGGGAGCTGTTTTTT. Protein: CASSFPLQTGTDTGELFF. The full variable domain, completed using reference TRBV28 and TRBJ2-2, is DVKVTQSSRYLVKRTGEKVFLECVQDMDHENMFWYRQDPGLGLRLIYFSYDVKMKEKGDIPEGYSVSREKKERFSLILESASTNQTSMYLCASSFPLQTGTDTGELFFGEGSRLTVL.

This chain links TRBV19 with TRBJ1-1; the D is unclear. The CDR3 spans 16 residues. The V and J ends lost 3 bases and 1 base respectively, with 15 bases between them. CDR1 and CDR2 (germline): LNHDA, SQIVND (reference sequence). This chain's CDR3 is CASSIVGGGTNTEAFF. CDR3 nucleotides: TGTGCCAGTAGTATCGTCGGTGGAGGTACGAACACTGAAGCTTTCTTT. The whole variable domain, remainder taken from reference TRBV19 and TRBJ1-1, is DGGITQSPKYLFRKEGQNVTLSCEQNLNHDAMYWYRQDPGQGLRLIYYSQIVNDFQKGDIAEGYSVSREKKESFPLTVTSAQKNPTAFYLCASSIVGGGTNTEAFFGQGTRLTVV.

This clone was seen more than once but under ten times. The chain carries TRBV4-1 and TRBJ1-5, with a tentative D call TRBD1 (5 bases). The CDR3 extends over 15 amino acids. The V end lost 0 bases, the J end lost 7 bases, and 13 bases lay between the germline ends. CDR1 MGHRA and CDR2 YSYEKL come from the germline V gene. In DNA, the CDR3 is TGCGCCAGCAGCCAAGATCCCAGGGAAGGACAGCCCCAGCATTTT. It encodes CASSQDPREGQPQHF.

V and J are TRBV11-2 and TRBJ1-1; D is unresolved. The V and J ends lost 5 bases and 5 bases respectively, with 9 bases between them. The CDR3 has 12 residues. Germline CDR1 reads SGHAT; CDR2 reads FQNNGV. The CDR3 loop reads CASSVTRTEAFF. CDR3 nucleotide sequence: TGTGCCAGCAGCGTTACACGAACTGAAGCTTTCTTT.

The rearrangement links TRBV6-5 to TRBJ2-7; TRBD1 agrees at 11 bases. Trimming at V came to 6 bases and at J to 2 bases, leaving 3 bases not matched to a gene. CDR1 and CDR2 from the germline V gene are MNHEY and SVGAGI. The CDR3 has 14 amino acids. This CDR3 reads CASSMGQGAYEQYF. The CDR3 DNA is TGTGCCAGCAGCATGGGACAGGGGGCCTACGAGCAGTACTTC.

This clone occurred a few times. This chain connects TRBV6-5 to TRBJ1-2, with 7 bases that match TRBD1. The CDR3 has 14 residues. The J segment lost 6 bases and the V segment lost 4 bases, leaving 8 bases of the junction unmatched. Germline CDR1 reads MNHEY; CDR2 reads SVGAGI. The CDR3: CASSLGRGLNGYTF. The CDR3 DNA reads TGTGCCAGCAGTTTAGGCAGGGGGTTGAATGGCTACACCTTC.

The chain combines TRBV18 with TRBJ1-2, with TRBD1 identical over 7 bases. CDR1 and CDR2 (germline): KGHSH, LQKENI. This CDR3 is 14 amino acids long. V was pared by 2 bases and J by 8 bases, with 8 bases of the junction left unmatched. The CDR3 DNA reads TGTGCCAGCTCACCAGCCCAGGGGGTCCACGGCTACACCTTC. Amino acid sequence: CASSPAQGVHGYTF.

J is TRBJ1-1 and V is TRBV4-1; 9 bases are a match to TRBD1. This CDR3 is built from 13 residues. The germline gives CDR1 MGHRA, CDR2 YSYEKL. V lost 4 bases and J lost 5; bases outside the gene matches: 2. In DNA, the CDR3 is TGCGCCAGCAGCCCCGGACAGGGGACTGAAGCTTTCTTT. Amino acids: CASSPGQGTEAFF.

The chain combines TRBV3-1 (or the pseudogene TRBV3-2) with TRBJ2-1; TRBD2 is a possible D gene (7 bases). CDR1 and CDR2 from the germline V gene are LGHDT and YNNKEL (reference sequence). This CDR3 has 16 residues. V lost 0 bases and J lost 7, with 16 bases in between. The CDR3, as DNA: TGTGCCAGCAGCCAAGAGGGGGGCGGGAGCTGGAATGAGCAGTTCTTC. Amino acid sequence: CASSQEGGGSWNEQFF.

The rearrangement links TRBV7-3 to TRBJ2-3, with D possibly TRBD2 on 7 matching bases. Per the germline V gene, CDR1 is SGHTA and CDR2 is FQGTGA. The ends were cut back, 2 bases at V and 4 bases at J, with 13 bases in the middle. The CDR3 is 15 residues long. The CDR3 sequence is CASSLDGGHPDTQYF. CDR3 sequence (DNA): TGTGCCAGCAGCTTAGACGGGGGGCATCCAGATACGCAGTATTTT.

The gene calls are TRBV7-6 and TRBJ2-1, with 9 bases identical to TRBD2. This CDR3 contains 16 residues. The germline V gene encodes CDR1 SGHVS and CDR2 FNYEAQ. J gave up 5 bases and V 5 bases, and 10 bases lay outside the gene matches. The CDR3 here is CASSAHPGTSNNEQFF. The CDR3 nucleotides read TGTGCCAGCAGCGCCCATCCCGGGACTAGCAACAATGAGCAGTTCTTC.

The chain is built from TRBV7-6 and TRBJ1-1; no clear D. Trimming stripped 7 bases from V and 2 bases from J, with 14 bases between. The CDR3 totals 14 residues. CDR1 and CDR2 from the germline V gene are SGHVS and FNYEAQ. CDR3 residues: CASTPRGGNTEAFF. Written as DNA, the CDR3 is TGTGCCAGCACCCCTAGAGGCGGAAACACTGAAGCTTTCTTT.

The chain combines TRBV4-1 with TRBJ1-2, with 8 bases that match TRBD1. There are 16 residues in the CDR3. CDR1 is MGHRA, CDR2 YSYEKL, per germline. Losses at the gene ends were 0 bases for V and 4 bases for J; bases not matched to a gene: 7. The CDR3 here is CASSQDAYRGAYGYTF. The DNA for the CDR3 is TGCGCCAGCAGCCAAGATGCCTACAGGGGGGCCTATGGCTACACCTTC.

This chain uses TRBV12-3 or TRBV12-4 with TRBJ2-3, with D uncertain. V lost 6 bases and J lost 6, with 10 bases in between. This CDR3 spans 12 amino acids. The CDR3 coding sequence is TGTGCCAGCAGCCCCAGGTGGGATACGCAGTATTTT. Translation: CASSPRWDTQYF.